This T cell receptor beta chain was identified during a study of blood T cells in healthy people across ages. Whole-study results and caveats: Higher diversity and more naive CD4+ cells were features of long-lived donors, compared to aged donors.

Primed by a sample-barcoded 5' primer and a J-beta primer mix, a second PCR proceeded for roughly 6 to 12 cycles. Tagging of each cDNA molecule was performed by a template-switch adaptor with 12 random nucleotides. One entry per CDR3 protein, called by TCRdb with MiXCR from the 5' RACE reads. The sample contains about 1,500,000 distinct CDR3 sequences, roughly 30% of which appear only once. A remark on this clonotype: The antigen is not known.

This CDR3 has 22 residues. The germline gives CDR1 KGHDR, CDR2 SFDVKD. Trimming pared 1 base from V and 5 bases from J, leaving 32 bases between. Sample: blood. The sequence was collected from a woman aged 25 to 39 in good health. The gene calls are TRBV24-1 and TRBJ1-3; D gene ambiguous. The DNA of the CDR3 is TGTGCCACCAGTGATTTCTCGAACTCAGTGGGCTCGGATCTCGAATCTCGAAACACCATATATTTT. It codes for CATSDFSNSVGSDLESRNTIYF.